This TCR beta chain emerged from a study of shared clonotypes between healthy human individuals. Across the study: Donor ages ranged 18 to 49 years: two women, a few men. Study findings and constraints: Measured sharing among donors was expected to vary with sequencing depth. Compared with memory subsets, naive subsets generally had larger estimated richness. Approximately 5% of naive CD4 clonotypes were shared across four donors.

CDR3 size: 16 residues. The germline V gene encodes CDR1 SGHTA and CDR2 FQGNSA. Trimming removed 5 bases from V and 2 bases from J, with 17 bases in between. Generated by immunoSEQ multiplex PCR, the TCRdb table keeps only in-frame clones and is missing some. The sample consists of about 1 million clones, roughly 80% of them appearing once. In regard to this clone: Its specificity is not known.

Sequencing used memory CD4+ T cells sorted from blood. The subset denotes: CD45RA-negative fraction. This chain joins TRBV7-2 and TRBJ2-3; D remains unclear. This receptor was identified in a man aged 18-30 years in good health. CDR3 sequence (DNA): TGTGCCAGCAGCCCCAGCGTGGGCGGAGTCACAGATACGCAGTATTTT. Translating gives CASSPSVGGVTDTQYF.